Listed here are 2 T cell receptor beta chains from one sample, sequenced in a study of OX40 agonist ivuxolimab in advanced cancers. The library was prepared using the immunoSEQ multiplex PCR assay. Held by TCRdb, this immuneACCESS table contains in-frame sequences only and omits some clones. Under half of the omission traces to an unresolved V gene where checked; the cause of the rest is unknown. Across this sample there are about 55,000 clones, with roughly 82% seen only once. The top ten constitute roughly 6.3% of the sample. Sequenced material: CD4+ or CD8+ T cells sorted from blood, taken in a trial of the OX40 agonist ivuxolimab. These receptors all stem from an adult with an advanced solid tumor such as melanoma, head and neck, liver or kidney cancer.

The CDR3 spells CASSEEDWSAEAFF. CDR3 coding DNA: TGTGCCAGCAGTGAAGAGGACTGGTCGGCTGAAGCTTTCTTT. The chain recombines TRBV6-1 with TRBJ1-1, with unresolved D. CDR1 is MNHNS and CDR2 is SASEGT in the germline V gene. Deletions cut 1 base from V and 6 bases from J, with 12 bases between. The CDR3 runs 14 residues.

V and J are TRBV7-6 and TRBJ2-5, with a possible D match to TRBD2 (5 bases). The germline CDR1 and CDR2 sequences are SGHVS and FNYEAQ. Deletions cut 5 bases from V and 2 bases from J, with 9 bases between. The CDR3 loop spans 13 amino acids. CDR3 DNA sequence: TGTGCCAGCAGCCGGGAAACTCAAGAGACCCAGTACTTC. Its protein is CASSRETQETQYF.